This entry is about one T cell receptor beta chain. Only in-frame clones appear in the TCRdb table, and some are missing; sequencing was by immunoSEQ multiplex PCR. The sample lists 60,000 or so clones; about 87% were seen once. The sample comes from a study of blood T cell repertoires in COVID-19. The CDR3 length is 19 residues. V was trimmed by 4 bases and J by 0 bases, leaving 22 bases between them. The material sequenced was peripheral blood. This sequence joins TRBV6-7 and TRBJ2-1; D might be TRBD2 (6 bases). TRBV6-7 is designated an ORF whose function remains uncertain. The TCR comes from a human donor with active COVID-19. The donor label of this sample is uncertain. CDR3 sequence (DNA): TGTGCCAGCAGTTCCCGCTTAGGGACTCGATCCCGCTCCTACAATGAGCAGTTCTTC. The encoded protein is CASSSRLGTRSRSYNEQFF.